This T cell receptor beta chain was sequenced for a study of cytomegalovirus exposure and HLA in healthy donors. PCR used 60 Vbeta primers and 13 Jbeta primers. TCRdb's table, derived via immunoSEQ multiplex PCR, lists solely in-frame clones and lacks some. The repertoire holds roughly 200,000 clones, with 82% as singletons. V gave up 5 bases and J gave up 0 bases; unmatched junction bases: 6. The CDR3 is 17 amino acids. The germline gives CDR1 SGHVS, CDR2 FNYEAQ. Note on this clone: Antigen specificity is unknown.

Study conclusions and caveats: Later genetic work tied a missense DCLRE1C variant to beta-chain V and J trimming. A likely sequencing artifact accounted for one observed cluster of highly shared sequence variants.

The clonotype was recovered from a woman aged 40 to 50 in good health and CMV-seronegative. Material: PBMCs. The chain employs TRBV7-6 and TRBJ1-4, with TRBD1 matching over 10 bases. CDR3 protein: CASSRGGTGATNEKLFF. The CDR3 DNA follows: TGTGCCAGCAGCCGCGGGGGGACAGGGGCAACTAATGAAAAACTGTTTTTT. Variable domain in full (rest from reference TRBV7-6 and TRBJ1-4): GAGVSQSPRYKVTKRGQDVALRCDPISGHVSLYWYRQALGQGPEFLTYFNYEAQQDKSGLPNDRFSAERPEGSISTLTIQRTEQRDSAMYRCASSRGGTGATNEKLFFGSGTQLSVL.